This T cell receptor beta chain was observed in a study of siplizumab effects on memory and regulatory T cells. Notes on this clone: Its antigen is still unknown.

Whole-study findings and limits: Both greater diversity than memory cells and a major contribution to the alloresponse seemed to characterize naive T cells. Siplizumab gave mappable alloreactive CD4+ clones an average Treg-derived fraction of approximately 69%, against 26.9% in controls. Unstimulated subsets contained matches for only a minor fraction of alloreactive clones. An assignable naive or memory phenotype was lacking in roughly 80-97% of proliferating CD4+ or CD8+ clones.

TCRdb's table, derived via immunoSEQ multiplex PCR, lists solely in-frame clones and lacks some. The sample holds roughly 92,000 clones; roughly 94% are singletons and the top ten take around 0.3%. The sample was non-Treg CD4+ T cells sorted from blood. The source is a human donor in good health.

The CDR3 DNA is TGTGCCAGCAGTCCTACCCGGGACAGGGGCCCACCCCTCCACTTT. Its translation: CASSPTRDRGPPLHF. This rearrangement joins TRBV2 to TRBJ1-6; 10 bases match TRBD1. V lost 5 bases and J lost 11; bases outside the gene matches: 9. Germline V gives CDR1 SNHLY, CDR2 FYNNEI. This CDR3 is 15 amino acids long.